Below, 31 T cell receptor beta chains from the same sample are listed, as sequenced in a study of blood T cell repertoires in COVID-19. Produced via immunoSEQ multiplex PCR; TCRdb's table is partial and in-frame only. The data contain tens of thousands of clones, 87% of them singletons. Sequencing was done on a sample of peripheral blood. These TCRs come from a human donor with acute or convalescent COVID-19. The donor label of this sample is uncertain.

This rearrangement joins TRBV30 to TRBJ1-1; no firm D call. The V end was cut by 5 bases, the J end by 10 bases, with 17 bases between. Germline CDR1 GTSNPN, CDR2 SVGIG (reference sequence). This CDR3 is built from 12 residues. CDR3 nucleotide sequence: TGTGCCTGGGGACCTAGGTGGGAGGTAGCTTTCTTT. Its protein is CAWGPRWEVAFF.

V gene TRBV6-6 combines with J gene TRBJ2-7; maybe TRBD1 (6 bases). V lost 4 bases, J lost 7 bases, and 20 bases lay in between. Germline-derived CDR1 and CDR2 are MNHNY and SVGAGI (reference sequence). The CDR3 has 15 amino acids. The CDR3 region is CASSSRVTGSGEQYF. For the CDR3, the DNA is TGTGCCAGCAGTTCCCGGGTAACAGGGAGTGGAGAGCAGTACTTC.

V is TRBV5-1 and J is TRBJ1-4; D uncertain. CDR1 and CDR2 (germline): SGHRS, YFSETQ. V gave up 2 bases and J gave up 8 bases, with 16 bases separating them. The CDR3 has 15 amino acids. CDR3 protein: CASSLLLLPGEKLFF. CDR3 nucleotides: TGCGCCAGCAGCTTACTCCTTCTCCCGGGAGAAAAACTGTTTTTT. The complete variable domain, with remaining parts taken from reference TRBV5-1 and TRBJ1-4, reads KAGVTQTPRYLIKTRGQQVTLSCSPISGHRSVSWYQQTPGQGLQFLFEYFSETQRNKGNFPGRFSGRQFSNSRSEMNVSTLELGDSALYLCASSLLLLPGEKLFFGSGTQLSVL.

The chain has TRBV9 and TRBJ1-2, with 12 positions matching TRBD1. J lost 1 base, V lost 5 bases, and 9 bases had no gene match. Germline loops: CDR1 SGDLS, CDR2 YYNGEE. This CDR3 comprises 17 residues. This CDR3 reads CASSAGTGGGFNYGYTF. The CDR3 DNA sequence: TGTGCCAGCAGTGCGGGGACAGGGGGCGGATTTAACTATGGCTACACCTTC. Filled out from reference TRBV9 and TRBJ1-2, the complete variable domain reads DSGVTQTPKHLITATGQRVTLRCSPRSGDLSVYWYQQSLDQGLQFLIQYYNGEERAKGNILERFSAQQFPDLHSELNLSSLELGDSALYFCASSAGTGGGFNYGYTFGSGTRLTVV.

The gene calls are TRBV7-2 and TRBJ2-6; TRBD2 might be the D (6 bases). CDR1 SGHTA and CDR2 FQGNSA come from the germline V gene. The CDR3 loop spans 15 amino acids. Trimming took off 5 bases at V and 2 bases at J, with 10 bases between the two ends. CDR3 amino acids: CASSLTSTGANVLTF. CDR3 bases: TGTGCCAGCAGCCTAACTAGCACTGGGGCCAACGTCCTGACTTTC.

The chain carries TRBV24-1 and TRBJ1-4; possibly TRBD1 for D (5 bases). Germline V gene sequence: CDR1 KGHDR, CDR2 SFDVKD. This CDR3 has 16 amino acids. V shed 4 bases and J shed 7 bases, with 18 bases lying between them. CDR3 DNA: TGTGCCACCAGTGACCCCCTTATGGGGGGGGGTGAAAAACTGTTTTTT. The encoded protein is CATSDPLMGGGEKLFF.

The CDR3 reads CASSLWDRGQEPQHF. CDR3 coding DNA: TGTGCCAGCAGTTTGTGGGACAGGGGGCAGGAGCCCCAGCATTTT. J is TRBJ1-5 and V is TRBV28; TRBD1 matches at 12 bases. With 3 bases clipped from V and 8 bases from J, the junction kept 5 bases outside the gene matches. In germline, CDR1 is MDHEN, CDR2 SYDVKM. The CDR3 totals 15 residues.

The CDR3 DNA sequence: TGTGCCAGCAGCTCACCATCCAGAGGGTCTTACGAGCAGTACTTC. Protein: CASSSPSRGSYEQYF. This chain joins TRBV6-5 and TRBJ2-7; a possible D gene is TRBD2 (5 bases). Germline V lookup: CDR1 MNHEY, CDR2 SVGAGI. V lost 6 bases and J lost 4, with 19 bases in between. This CDR3 region has 15 residues.

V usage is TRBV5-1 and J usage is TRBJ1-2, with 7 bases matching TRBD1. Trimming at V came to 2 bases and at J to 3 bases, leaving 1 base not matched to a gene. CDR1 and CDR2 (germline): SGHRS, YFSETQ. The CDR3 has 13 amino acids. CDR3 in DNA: TGCGCCAGCAGCTTCGGGACAGACTATGGCTACACCTTC. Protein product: CASSFGTDYGYTF.

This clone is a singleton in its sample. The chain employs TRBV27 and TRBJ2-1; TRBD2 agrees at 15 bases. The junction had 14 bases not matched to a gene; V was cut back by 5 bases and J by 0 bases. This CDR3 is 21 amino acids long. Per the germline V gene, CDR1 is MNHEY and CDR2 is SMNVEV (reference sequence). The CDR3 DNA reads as TGTGCCAGCAGTCTAACCCTAGGGGGGACTAGCGGGGGGAGCTCCTACAATGAGCAGTTCTTC. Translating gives CASSLTLGGTSGGSSYNEQFF.

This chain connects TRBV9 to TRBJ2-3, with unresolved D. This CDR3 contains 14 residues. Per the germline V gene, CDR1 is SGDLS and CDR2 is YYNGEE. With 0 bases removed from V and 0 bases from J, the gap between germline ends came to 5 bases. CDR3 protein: CASSVGQSTDTQYF. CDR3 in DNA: TGTGCCAGCAGCGTAGGTCAAAGCACAGATACGCAGTATTTT.

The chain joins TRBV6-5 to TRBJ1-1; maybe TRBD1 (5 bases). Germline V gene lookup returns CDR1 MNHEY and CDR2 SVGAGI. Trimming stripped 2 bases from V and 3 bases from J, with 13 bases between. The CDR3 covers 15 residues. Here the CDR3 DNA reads TGTGCCAGCAGTTACAGGGGTTCCGGTGACACTGAAGCTTTCTTT. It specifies CASSYRGSGDTEAFF.

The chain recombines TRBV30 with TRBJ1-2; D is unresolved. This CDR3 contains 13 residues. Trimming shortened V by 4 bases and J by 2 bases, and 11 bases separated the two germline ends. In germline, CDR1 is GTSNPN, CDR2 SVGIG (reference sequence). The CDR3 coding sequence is TGTGCCTGGAAGCTGGGCCTCAACTATGGCTACACCTTC. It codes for CAWKLGLNYGYTF.

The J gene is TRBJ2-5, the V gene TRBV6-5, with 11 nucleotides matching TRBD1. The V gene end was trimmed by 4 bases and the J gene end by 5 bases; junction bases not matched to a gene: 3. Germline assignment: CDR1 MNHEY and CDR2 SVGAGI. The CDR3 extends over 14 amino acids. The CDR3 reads CASSSDRGRETQYF. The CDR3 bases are TGTGCCAGCAGTTCGGACAGGGGGCGGGAGACCCAGTACTTC.

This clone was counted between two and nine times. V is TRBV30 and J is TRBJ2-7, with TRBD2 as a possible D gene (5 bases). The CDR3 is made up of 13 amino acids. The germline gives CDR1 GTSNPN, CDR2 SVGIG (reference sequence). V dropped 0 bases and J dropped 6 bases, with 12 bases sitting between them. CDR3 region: CAWSVLARGEQYF. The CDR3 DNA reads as TGTGCCTGGAGTGTACTCGCCCGGGGCGAGCAGTACTTC.

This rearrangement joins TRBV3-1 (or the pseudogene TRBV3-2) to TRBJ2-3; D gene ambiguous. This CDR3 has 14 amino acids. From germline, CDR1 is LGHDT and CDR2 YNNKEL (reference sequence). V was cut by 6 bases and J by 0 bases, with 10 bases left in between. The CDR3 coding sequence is TGTGCCAGCAGACAGCTAAGCAGCACAGATACGCAGTATTTT. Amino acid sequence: CASRQLSSTDTQYF.

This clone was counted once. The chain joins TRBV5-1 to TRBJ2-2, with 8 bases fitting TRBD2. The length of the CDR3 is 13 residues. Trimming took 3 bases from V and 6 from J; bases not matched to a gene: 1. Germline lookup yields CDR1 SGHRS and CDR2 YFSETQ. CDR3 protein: CASSWTSPGELFF. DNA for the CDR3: TGCGCCAGCAGCTGGACTAGCCCCGGGGAGCTGTTTTTT.

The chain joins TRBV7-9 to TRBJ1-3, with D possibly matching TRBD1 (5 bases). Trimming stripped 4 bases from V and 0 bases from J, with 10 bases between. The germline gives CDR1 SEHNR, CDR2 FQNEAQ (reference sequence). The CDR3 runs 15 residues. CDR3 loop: CASSSPGISGNTIYF. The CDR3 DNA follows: TGTGCCAGCAGCTCTCCAGGGATCTCTGGAAACACCATATATTTT.

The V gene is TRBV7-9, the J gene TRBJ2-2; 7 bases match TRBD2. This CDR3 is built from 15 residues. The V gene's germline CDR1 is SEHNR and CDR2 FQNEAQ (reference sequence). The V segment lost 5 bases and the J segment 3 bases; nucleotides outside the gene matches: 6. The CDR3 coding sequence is TGTGCCAGCAGCCGCTTGGGAGGGGACACCGGGGAGCTGTTTTTT. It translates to CASSRLGGDTGELFF.

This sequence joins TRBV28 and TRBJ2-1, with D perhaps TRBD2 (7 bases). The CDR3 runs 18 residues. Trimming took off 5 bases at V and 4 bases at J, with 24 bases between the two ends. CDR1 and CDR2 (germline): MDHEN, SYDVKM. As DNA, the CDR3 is TGTGCCAGCAGTCCTAACTCTTGGGGGGGCAATACTTACAATGAGCAGTTCTTC. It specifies CASSPNSWGGNTYNEQFF.

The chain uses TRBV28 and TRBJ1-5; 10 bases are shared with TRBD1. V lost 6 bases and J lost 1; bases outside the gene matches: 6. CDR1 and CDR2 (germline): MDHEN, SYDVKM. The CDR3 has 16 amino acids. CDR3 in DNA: TGTGCCAGCAGCCGGGGGGACAGGGGAAGCAATCAGCCCCAGCATTTT. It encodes CASSRGDRGSNQPQHF. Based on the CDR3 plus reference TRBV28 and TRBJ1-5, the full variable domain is DVKVTQSSRYLVKRTGEKVFLECVQDMDHENMFWYRQDPGLGLRLIYFSYDVKMKEKGDIPEGYSVSREKKERFSLILESASTNQTSMYLCASSRGDRGSNQPQHFGDGTRLSIL.

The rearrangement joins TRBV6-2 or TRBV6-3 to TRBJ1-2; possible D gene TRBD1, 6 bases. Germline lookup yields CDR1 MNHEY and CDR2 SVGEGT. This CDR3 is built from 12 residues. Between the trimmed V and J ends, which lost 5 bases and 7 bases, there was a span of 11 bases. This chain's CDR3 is CASSGQTVGYTF. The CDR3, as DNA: TGTGCCAGCAGTGGACAGACGGTTGGCTACACCTTC.

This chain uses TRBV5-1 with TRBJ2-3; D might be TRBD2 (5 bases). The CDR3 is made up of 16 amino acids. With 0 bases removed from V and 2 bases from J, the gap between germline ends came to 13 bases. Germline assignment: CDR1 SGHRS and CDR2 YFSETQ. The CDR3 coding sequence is TGCGCCAGCAGCTTGGGGACTTTCGTGGACACAGATACGCAGTATTTT. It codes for CASSLGTFVDTDTQYF.

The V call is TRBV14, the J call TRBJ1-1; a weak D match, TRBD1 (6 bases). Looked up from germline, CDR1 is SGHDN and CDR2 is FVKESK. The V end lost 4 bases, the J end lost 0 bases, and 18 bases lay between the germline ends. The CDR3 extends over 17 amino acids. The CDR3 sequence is CASSPGGRGYLNTEAFF. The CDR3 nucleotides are TGTGCCAGCAGCCCTGGGGGGAGGGGGTATTTGAACACTGAAGCTTTCTTT.

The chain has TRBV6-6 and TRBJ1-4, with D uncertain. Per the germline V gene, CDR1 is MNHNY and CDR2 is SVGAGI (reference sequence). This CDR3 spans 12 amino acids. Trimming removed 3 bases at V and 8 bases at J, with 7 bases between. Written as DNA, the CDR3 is TGTGCCAGCAGTTATGGAGGCGAAAAACTGTTTTTT. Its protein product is CASSYGGEKLFF.

Here the CDR3 reads CASSVGQENTEAFF. DNA of the CDR3: TGTGCCAGCAGCGTGGGACAGGAGAACACTGAAGCTTTCTTT. The chain combines TRBV7-9 with TRBJ1-1; 8 bases match TRBD1. Germline V lookup: CDR1 SEHNR, CDR2 FQNEAQ (reference sequence). CDR3 size: 14 residues. V trimming: 5 bases; J trimming: 1 base; junction bases outside the gene matches: 3.

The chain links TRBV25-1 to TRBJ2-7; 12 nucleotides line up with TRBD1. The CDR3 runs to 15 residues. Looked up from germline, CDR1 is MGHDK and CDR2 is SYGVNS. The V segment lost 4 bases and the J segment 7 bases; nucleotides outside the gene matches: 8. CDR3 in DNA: TGTGCCAGCAGTGCCCCCGGGACAGGGGGCAGAGAGCAGTACTTC. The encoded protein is CASSAPGTGGREQYF.

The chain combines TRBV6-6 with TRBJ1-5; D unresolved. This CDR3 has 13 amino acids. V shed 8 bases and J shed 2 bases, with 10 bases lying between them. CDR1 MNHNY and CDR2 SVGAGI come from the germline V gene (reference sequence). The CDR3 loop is CASEFSGNQPQHF. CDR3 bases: TGTGCCAGCGAATTTTCGGGCAATCAGCCCCAGCATTTT.

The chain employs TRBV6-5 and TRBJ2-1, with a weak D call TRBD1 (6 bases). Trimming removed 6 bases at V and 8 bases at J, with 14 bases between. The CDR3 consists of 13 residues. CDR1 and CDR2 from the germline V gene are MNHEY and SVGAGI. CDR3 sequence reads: CASRRDRLDEQFF. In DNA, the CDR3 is TGTGCCAGCAGACGTGACAGGCTAGATGAGCAGTTCTTC.

The CDR3 nucleotides read TGCGCCAGCAGCCAACCCATACAGGGGGGCTATGGCTACACCTTC. Its translation: CASSQPIQGGYGYTF. This chain connects TRBV4-1 to TRBJ1-2, with TRBD1 identical over 8 bases. The germline CDR1 and CDR2 sequences are MGHRA and YSYEKL. After removal of 2 bases from V and 4 bases from J, the junction contained 6 bases not matched to a gene. CDR3 length equals 15 residues.

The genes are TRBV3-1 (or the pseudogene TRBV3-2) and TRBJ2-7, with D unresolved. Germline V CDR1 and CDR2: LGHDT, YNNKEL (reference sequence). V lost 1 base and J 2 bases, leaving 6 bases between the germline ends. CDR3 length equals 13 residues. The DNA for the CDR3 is TGTGCCAGCAGCCAAGTCGTCCCCTACGAGCAGTACTTC. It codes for CASSQVVPYEQYF.